This is a list of T cell receptor beta chains from one sample in a study of neurological immune-mediated disorders. One entry per CDR3 protein results from TCRdb running MiXCR on the 5' RACE reads. The sample comprises some 47,000 distinct CDR3 sequences, around 6% of which are singletons, and about 0.57% rests with the top ten. The sample consisted of CD4+ T cells from blood. The source is a woman between 35 and 50 years old in good health. Each CDR3 is given with its conserved first and last residue. Each record gives: clone size, D gene, J gene, V gene, CDR3 DNA, CDR3 protein. A D gene is named only where the DNA matches it firmly. The size entry is marked missing in some rows and otherwise reads once, few, many or a size class.

clone size: many; D gene: .; J gene: TRBJ2-2; V gene: TRBV5-1; CDR3 DNA: TGCGCCAGCAGCCAAGACAAGTCCACCGGGGAGCTGTTTTTT; CDR3 protein: CASSQDKSTGELFF
clone size: many; D gene: TRBD2; J gene: TRBJ2-1; V gene: TRBV5-1; CDR3 DNA: TGCGCCAGCAGTAGTTTAGCGGGAGGGCCAGTAAACAATGAGCAGTTCTTC; CDR3 protein: CASSSLAGGPVNNEQFF
clone size: many; D gene: .; J gene: TRBJ2-2; V gene: TRBV20-1; CDR3 DNA: TGCAGTGGCAGGACAACCGGGGAGCTGTTTTTT; CDR3 protein: CSGRTTGELFF
clone size: many; D gene: .; J gene: TRBJ2-1; V gene: TRBV5-1; CDR3 DNA: TGCGCCAGCAGCCAAGTTGGGAGAGAGCAGTTCTTC; CDR3 protein: CASSQVGREQFF
clone size: many; D gene: TRBD1; J gene: TRBJ1-6; V gene: TRBV7-2; CDR3 DNA: TGTGCCAGCAGCTTACGGGACAGCTCCTATAATTCACCCCTCCACTTT; CDR3 protein: CASSLRDSSYNSPLHF
clone size: many; D gene: TRBD2; J gene: TRBJ2-5; V gene: TRBV5-4; CDR3 DNA: TGTGCCAGCACCGTAGCGGGAGATAAAGAGACCCAGTACTTC; CDR3 protein: CASTVAGDKETQYF
clone size: many; D gene: .; J gene: TRBJ2-7; V gene: TRBV7-9; CDR3 DNA: TGTGCCAGCAGCCCTAACTACCGTCCGTCAAACGAGCAGTACTTC; CDR3 protein: CASSPNYRPSNEQYF
clone size: many; D gene: .; J gene: TRBJ2-3; V gene: TRBV12-3/TRBV12-4; CDR3 DNA: TGTGCCAGCAGCCCGAATAGAGATACGCAGTATTTT; CDR3 protein: CASSPNRDTQYF
clone size: many; D gene: .; J gene: TRBJ2-5; V gene: TRBV9; CDR3 DNA: TGTGCCAGCAGCGTACAGTTCCAAGAGACCCAGTACTTC; CDR3 protein: CASSVQFQETQYF
clone size: many; D gene: .; J gene: TRBJ1-2; V gene: TRBV7-2; CDR3 DNA: TGTGCCAGCAGCCCGCGGGGAGGGGATGGCTACACCTTC; CDR3 protein: CASSPRGGDGYTF
clone size: many; D gene: TRBD2; J gene: TRBJ2-7; V gene: TRBV5-1; CDR3 DNA: TGCGCCAGCAGCTATGGCGGGGGATCCTACGAGCAGTACTTC; CDR3 protein: CASSYGGGSYEQYF
clone size: many; D gene: .; J gene: TRBJ2-3; V gene: TRBV11-2; CDR3 DNA: TGTGCCAGCAGCTCCGCCTTTCCAGATACGCAGTATTTT; CDR3 protein: CASSSAFPDTQYF
clone size: many; D gene: TRBD2; J gene: TRBJ2-1; V gene: TRBV20-1; CDR3 DNA: TGCAGTGCTTCGACTAGCGGGAGACCACATGAGCAGTTCTTC; CDR3 protein: CSASTSGRPHEQFF
clone size: many; D gene: TRBD1; J gene: TRBJ2-7; V gene: TRBV24-1; CDR3 DNA: TGTGCCACCAGGATCGGGACAGGGGGCGAGGACTCATCCTACGAGCAGTACTTC; CDR3 protein: CATRIGTGGEDSSYEQYF
clone size: many; D gene: .; J gene: TRBJ1-2; V gene: TRBV6-5; CDR3 DNA: TGTGCCAGCAGGGAGGGCCCAGGGGAAGGCTACACCTTC; CDR3 protein: CASREGPGEGYTF
clone size: many; D gene: TRBD2; J gene: TRBJ2-1; V gene: TRBV20-1; CDR3 DNA: TGCAGTGCTAGGGCTAGCGGCCACAATGAGCAGTTCTTC; CDR3 protein: CSARASGHNEQFF
clone size: many; D gene: .; J gene: TRBJ2-1; V gene: TRBV14; CDR3 DNA: TGTGCCAGCAGCCTTCAGCAGGGGAACGTCAATGAGCAGTTCTTC; CDR3 protein: CASSLQQGNVNEQFF
clone size: many; D gene: TRBD2; J gene: TRBJ2-4; V gene: TRBV23-1; CDR3 DNA: TGCGCCAGCTTAGCGGGTGAAGCCAAAAACATTCAGTACTTC; CDR3 protein: CASLAGEAKNIQYF
clone size: many; D gene: .; J gene: TRBJ2-2; V gene: TRBV20-1; CDR3 DNA: TGCAGTGTAATGCCTAGAAAAAACACCGGGGAGCTGTTTTTT; CDR3 protein: CSVMPRKNTGELFF
clone size: many; D gene: .; J gene: TRBJ2-7; V gene: TRBV29-1; CDR3 DNA: TGCAGCGCGACAGGTCAGGACGAGCAGTACTTC; CDR3 protein: CSATGQDEQYF
clone size: many; D gene: TRBD2; J gene: TRBJ2-5; V gene: TRBV20-1; CDR3 DNA: TGCAGTGCTAGAGGACTAGCGGGGGAGACCCAGTACTTC; CDR3 protein: CSARGLAGETQYF
clone size: many; D gene: TRBD2; J gene: TRBJ2-3; V gene: TRBV7-9; CDR3 DNA: TGTGCCAGCAGCCTTTCCGTTGGCGGGAGAATAACTTCTGGGGTACCATTTTTACATACGCAGTATTTT; CDR3 protein: CASSLSVGGRITSGVPFLHTQYF
clone size: many; D gene: .; J gene: TRBJ1-1; V gene: TRBV14; CDR3 DNA: TGTGCCAGCAGCCAAAGGACGGGGGGCCACACTGAAGCTTTCTTT; CDR3 protein: CASSQRTGGHTEAFF
clone size: many; D gene: .; J gene: TRBJ2-7; V gene: TRBV5-1; CDR3 DNA: TGCGCCAGCAGCCAGGAGGGGGGCGAGCAGTACTTC; CDR3 protein: CASSQEGGEQYF
clone size: many; D gene: .; J gene: TRBJ2-1; V gene: TRBV7-2; CDR3 DNA: TGTGCCAGCAGGCCCGAGGGATATAGCTCCTACAATGAGCAGTTCTTC; CDR3 protein: CASRPEGYSSYNEQFF
clone size: many; D gene: TRBD2; J gene: TRBJ2-3; V gene: TRBV20-1; CDR3 DNA: TGCAGTGCTAGAGTGATAGCGGGAACAGATACGCAGTATTTT; CDR3 protein: CSARVIAGTDTQYF
clone size: many; D gene: TRBD1; J gene: TRBJ1-2; V gene: TRBV6-5; CDR3 DNA: TGTGCCAGCAGTCGCCAGGGGGCTGGGTATGGCTACACCTTC; CDR3 protein: CASSRQGAGYGYTF
clone size: many; D gene: TRBD2; J gene: TRBJ2-7; V gene: TRBV6-5; CDR3 DNA: TGTGCCAGCAGGGAGGGAGGGACCAAGACCTACGAGCAGTACTTC; CDR3 protein: CASREGGTKTYEQYF
clone size: many; D gene: .; J gene: TRBJ2-2; V gene: TRBV7-9; CDR3 DNA: TGTGCCAGCAGCTCCCTTCAGAACACCGGGGAGCTGTTTTTT; CDR3 protein: CASSSLQNTGELFF
clone size: many; D gene: TRBD2; J gene: TRBJ2-7; V gene: TRBV12-3/TRBV12-4; CDR3 DNA: TGTGCCAGCAGTTTAGGCCTAGCGGTACTTGGTGAGCAGTACTTC; CDR3 protein: CASSLGLAVLGEQYF
clone size: .; D gene: .; J gene: TRBJ2-2; V gene: TRBV5-1; CDR3 DNA: TGCGCCAGCAGCTTGTGGGTGCCCGGGGAGCTGTTTTTT; CDR3 protein: CASSLWVPGELFF
clone size: many; D gene: TRBD2; J gene: TRBJ2-7; V gene: TRBV20-1; CDR3 DNA: TGCAGTGCTAGAAGCGGGGCAGGATACGAGCAGTACTTC; CDR3 protein: CSARSGAGYEQYF
clone size: many; D gene: TRBD1; J gene: TRBJ1-3; V gene: TRBV9; CDR3 DNA: TGTGCCAGCAGCGTCGACGGGACAGGGTATTCTACCATATATTTT; CDR3 protein: CASSVDGTGYSTIYF
clone size: many; D gene: TRBD1; J gene: TRBJ1-1; V gene: TRBV7-3; CDR3 DNA: TGTGCCAGCAGCCCGCGACAGGGGCAGAACACTGAAGCTTTCTTT; CDR3 protein: CASSPRQGQNTEAFF
clone size: .; D gene: TRBD1; J gene: TRBJ2-7; V gene: TRBV10-3; CDR3 DNA: TGTGCCATCACGGGACAGCGAAACTACGAGCAGTACTTC; CDR3 protein: CAITGQRNYEQYF
clone size: many; D gene: .; J gene: TRBJ2-5; V gene: TRBV12-3/TRBV12-4; CDR3 DNA: TGTGCCAGCAGTTTAGTAGTGGCGAACCAAGAGACCCAGTACTTC; CDR3 protein: CASSLVVANQETQYF
clone size: many; D gene: .; J gene: TRBJ1-4; V gene: TRBV28; CDR3 DNA: TGTGCCACCAGTTTAGAGAGGGGAAAACTGTTTTTT; CDR3 protein: CATSLERGKLFF
clone size: .; D gene: TRBD1; J gene: TRBJ2-7; V gene: TRBV10-3; CDR3 DNA: TGTGCCATCAGTGAGGGACAGGGACGATCATGGGACGAGCAGTACTTC; CDR3 protein: CAISEGQGRSWDEQYF
clone size: few; D gene: .; J gene: TRBJ2-2; V gene: TRBV27; CDR3 DNA: TGTGCCAGCAGTCCGAGGACAACGAACACCGGGGAGCTGTTTTTT; CDR3 protein: CASSPRTTNTGELFF
clone size: many; D gene: TRBD2; J gene: TRBJ2-7; V gene: TRBV20-1; CDR3 DNA: TGCAGTGCTATCGATTCGACTAGCGGGAGAAGTCTTGTGTACGAGCAGTACTTC; CDR3 protein: CSAIDSTSGRSLVYEQYF
clone size: many; D gene: .; J gene: TRBJ2-1; V gene: TRBV29-1; CDR3 DNA: TGCAGCGGTACGGACTGGGGTCAGGAGCAGTTCTTC; CDR3 protein: CSGTDWGQEQFF
clone size: many; D gene: .; J gene: TRBJ2-1; V gene: TRBV27; CDR3 DNA: .; CDR3 protein: CASSFGWGADSRRFF
clone size: many; D gene: .; J gene: TRBJ1-1; V gene: TRBV12-3/TRBV12-4; CDR3 DNA: TGTGCCAGCAGTCCATCAGGAGGACTGGCTGAAGCTTTCTTT; CDR3 protein: CASSPSGGLAEAFF
clone size: .; D gene: .; J gene: TRBJ2-5; V gene: TRBV5-1; CDR3 DNA: TGCGCCAGCAGCTTGGCGTTCTCCAGGGGAGAGACCCAGTACTTC; CDR3 protein: CASSLAFSRGETQYF
clone size: many; D gene: .; J gene: TRBJ1-5; V gene: TRBV20-1; CDR3 DNA: TGCAGTGCTAGTGCGGGGCTCGCAGAGCCCCAGCATTTT; CDR3 protein: CSASAGLAEPQHF
clone size: many; D gene: TRBD1; J gene: TRBJ1-1; V gene: TRBV6-6; CDR3 DNA: TGTGCCAGCACGCCTTTTGGGACAGGGGGTGAAGCTTTCTTT; CDR3 protein: CASTPFGTGGEAFF
clone size: many; D gene: .; J gene: TRBJ1-2; V gene: TRBV7-2; CDR3 DNA: TGTGCCAGCAGCTTAGGGGCAGTATTCTATGGCTACACCTTC; CDR3 protein: CASSLGAVFYGYTF
clone size: many; D gene: .; J gene: TRBJ2-1; V gene: TRBV12-3/TRBV12-4; CDR3 DNA: TGTGCCAGCAGACCTGGACCCTACAATGAGCAGTTCTTC; CDR3 protein: CASRPGPYNEQFF
clone size: many; D gene: .; J gene: TRBJ1-5; V gene: TRBV20-1; CDR3 DNA: TGCAGTGCTAGAGATCTGGGGGGGCAGAGACAGCCCCAGCATTTT; CDR3 protein: CSARDLGGQRQPQHF
clone size: many; D gene: .; J gene: TRBJ1-4; V gene: TRBV28; CDR3 DNA: TGTGCCAGCAGTTTCCCTCGGCGACAGGTCCAGGAAAAACTGTTTTTT; CDR3 protein: CASSFPRRQVQEKLFF
clone size: many; D gene: .; J gene: TRBJ2-3; V gene: TRBV27; CDR3 DNA: TGTGCCAGCAGTTTTGAGGCTCGGGGCACAGATACGCAGTATTTT; CDR3 protein: CASSFEARGTDTQYF
clone size: many; D gene: .; J gene: TRBJ2-2; V gene: TRBV7-2; CDR3 DNA: TGTGCCAGCAGCTTAGAATTATTCAGGGTAAACACCGGGGAGCTGTTTTTT; CDR3 protein: CASSLELFRVNTGELFF
clone size: many; D gene: .; J gene: TRBJ1-2; V gene: TRBV20-1; CDR3 DNA: TGCAGTGCTAGAGTTCCCCTAGGGGACTATGGCTACACCTTC; CDR3 protein: CSARVPLGDYGYTF
clone size: many; D gene: .; J gene: TRBJ1-6; V gene: TRBV2; CDR3 DNA: TGTGCCAGCAGTACGGGGCACAATAATTCACCCCTCCACTTT; CDR3 protein: CASSTGHNNSPLHF
clone size: many; D gene: TRBD2; J gene: TRBJ2-2; V gene: TRBV7-3; CDR3 DNA: TGTGCCAGCAGCTTTTCCGGGACTAGCGGGCGTCCGAACACCGGGGAGCTGTTTTTT; CDR3 protein: CASSFSGTSGRPNTGELFF